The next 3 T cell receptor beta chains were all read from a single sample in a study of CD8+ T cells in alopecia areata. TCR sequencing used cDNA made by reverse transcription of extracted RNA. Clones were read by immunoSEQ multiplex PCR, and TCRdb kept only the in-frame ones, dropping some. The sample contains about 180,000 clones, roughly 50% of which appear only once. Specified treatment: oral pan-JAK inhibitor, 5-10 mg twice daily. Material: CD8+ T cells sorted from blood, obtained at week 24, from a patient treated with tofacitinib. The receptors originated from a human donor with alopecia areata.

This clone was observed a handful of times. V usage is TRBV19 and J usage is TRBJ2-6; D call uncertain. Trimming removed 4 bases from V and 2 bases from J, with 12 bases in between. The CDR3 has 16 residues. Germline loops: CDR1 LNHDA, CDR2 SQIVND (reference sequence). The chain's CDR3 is CASSKTSTTGANVLTF. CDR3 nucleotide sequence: TGTGCCAGTAGTAAGACATCAACGACTGGGGCCAACGTCCTGACTTTC.

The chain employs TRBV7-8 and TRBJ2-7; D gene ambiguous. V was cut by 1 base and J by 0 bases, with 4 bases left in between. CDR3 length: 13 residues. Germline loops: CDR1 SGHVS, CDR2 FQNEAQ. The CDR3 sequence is CASSLESSYEQYF. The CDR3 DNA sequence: TGTGCCAGCAGCTTAGAGAGCTCCTACGAGCAGTACTTC.

DNA for the CDR3: TGTGCCCTGAAAACGGACAGGGGAAGATTTCATGAAAAACTGTTTTTT. It translates to CALKTDRGRFHEKLFF. The chain couples TRBV30 to TRBJ1-4; TRBD1 matches 9 bases. V lost 8 bases to trimming and J lost 6 bases; unmatched junction nucleotides: 16. This CDR3 has 16 residues. The germline V gene encodes CDR1 GTSNPN and CDR2 SVGIG (reference sequence).